These 23 T cell receptor beta chains were all obtained from the same sample, sequenced in a study of blood T cell repertoires in COVID-19. TCRdb's table, derived via immunoSEQ multiplex PCR, lists solely in-frame clones and lacks some. The sample consists of about 16,000 clones, about nine tenths of them appearing once. Sample: peripheral blood. Source of these receptors: a human donor with active COVID-19. The donor label of this sample is uncertain.

The V gene is TRBV5-6, the J gene TRBJ1-5; no firm D call. Germline V lookup: CDR1 SGHDT, CDR2 YYEEEE. This CDR3 is 10 amino acids long. V dropped 9 bases and J dropped 4 bases, with 5 bases sitting between them. CDR3 sequence reads: CATENQPQHF. In nucleotides, the CDR3 is TGTGCCACAGAAAATCAGCCCCAGCATTTT. The full variable domain, its missing parts supplied by reference TRBV5-6 and TRBJ1-5, is DAGVTQSPTHLIKTRGQQVTLRCSPKSGHDTVSWYQQALGQGPQFIFQYYEEEERQRGNFPDRFSGHQFPNYSSELNVNALLLGDSALYLCATENQPQHFGDGTRLSIL.

This chain connects TRBV19 to TRBJ1-5; 7 bases agree with TRBD1. There are 16 residues in the CDR3. V was clipped by 2 bases and J by 4 bases; unmatched bases: 8. CDR1 LNHDA and CDR2 SQIVND come from the germline V gene (reference sequence). The CDR3 sequence is CASSISRNRGNQPQHF. In nucleotides, the CDR3 is TGTGCCAGTAGTATAAGTAGGAACAGGGGAAATCAGCCCCAGCATTTT.

In its sample, this clone was seen a few times. The J gene is TRBJ1-3, the V gene TRBV5-1; a weak D match, TRBD1 (5 bases). Trimming left V 0 bases short and J 5 bases short, with 9 bases between. The germline gives CDR1 SGHRS, CDR2 YFSETQ. The CDR3 runs to 14 residues. As DNA, the CDR3 is TGCGCCAGCAGCTTGGAGGCAGGGCGAAACACCATATATTTT. Protein: CASSLEAGRNTIYF.

The V and J genes are TRBV2 and TRBJ1-1, with D possibly matching TRBD1 (6 bases). V lost 3 bases, J lost 0 bases, and 11 bases lay in between. Germline CDR1 and CDR2: SNHLY and FYNNEI. The CDR3 covers 15 residues. The CDR3 region has the DNA TGTGCCAGCAGTGATGGTGACAGGATGAACACTGAAGCTTTCTTT. Amino acid sequence: CASSDGDRMNTEAFF.

The CDR3 loop reads CASSSVPEQPQHF. The CDR3 coding sequence is TGTGCCAGCAGTTCTGTTCCCGAGCAGCCCCAGCATTTT. This chain uses TRBV6-2 or TRBV6-3 with TRBJ1-5; no clear D. The length of the CDR3 is 13 residues. V was clipped by 4 bases and J by 7 bases, with 11 bases between them. Germline values: CDR1 MNHEY, CDR2 SVGEGT.

The chain has TRBV7-8 and TRBJ1-4; 7 nucleotides line up with TRBD1. The CDR3 totals 13 residues. J gave up 7 bases and V 5 bases, and 4 bases lay outside the gene matches. Germline CDR1 and CDR2: SGHVS and FQNEAQ. The CDR3 region has the DNA TGTGCCAGCAGCCAGGGGGAAAGTGAAAAACTGTTTTTT. Its protein product is CASSQGESEKLFF.

The V and J genes are TRBV18 and TRBJ2-7; 9 bases align to TRBD1. CDR3 size: 13 residues. Losses at the gene ends were 6 bases for V and 6 bases for J; bases not matched to a gene: 6. Germline V lookup: CDR1 KGHSH, CDR2 LQKENI. CDR3 nucleotides: TGTGCCAGCTCGGGACAGGGTGAATCCGAGCAGTACTTC. As protein: CASSGQGESEQYF.

The chain carries TRBV6-2 or TRBV6-3 and TRBJ2-1, with 8 bases identical to TRBD1. Unmatched junction bases numbered 8, after V lost 5 bases and J lost 2 bases. CDR1 is MNHEY and CDR2 is SVGEGT in the germline V gene. There are 16 residues in the CDR3. CDR3 in DNA: TGTGCCAGCAGTGACCCCAGGGGGCGGACCTACAATGAGCAGTTCTTC. Encoded protein: CASSDPRGRTYNEQFF.

V and J are TRBV5-1 and TRBJ2-1; 8 bases align to TRBD1. The CDR3 is 14 amino acids. Trimming cost V 5 bases and J 0 bases; bases outside gene matches: 1. Germline lookup yields CDR1 SGHRS and CDR2 YFSETQ. DNA for the CDR3: TGCGCCAGCAGGGGGACAGGCTCCTACAATGAGCAGTTCTTC. It translates to CASRGTGSYNEQFF.

The chain carries TRBV4-1 and TRBJ2-7; D possibly corresponds to TRBD2 (5 bases). Trimming took 8 bases from V and 3 from J, leaving 14 bases between them. Germline CDR1 and CDR2: MGHRA and YSYEKL. This CDR3 is built from 13 residues. CDR3 nucleotides: TGCGCCAGCCGGGCCCTAGGAGGCTACGAGCAGTACTTC. This gives the protein CASRALGGYEQYF.

The chain has TRBV11-2 and TRBJ1-1, with TRBD1 identical over 7 bases. From germline, CDR1 is SGHAT and CDR2 FQNNGV. V lost 1 base and J lost 6; bases outside the gene matches: 8. This CDR3 has 15 residues. CDR3 sequence reads: CASSLVSGGNSEAFF. The CDR3 DNA sequence: TGTGCCAGCAGCTTAGTGTCAGGGGGTAACTCTGAAGCTTTCTTT.

V usage is TRBV7-3 and J usage is TRBJ2-3; the D gene is possibly TRBD2 (7 bases). V shed 2 bases and J shed 4 bases, with 13 bases lying between them. The CDR3 totals 15 residues. From germline, CDR1 is SGHTA and CDR2 FQGTGA. CDR3 sequence (DNA): TGTGCCAGCAGCTTACTCGGGGGGCCCGCAGATACGCAGTATTTT. Its protein product is CASSLLGGPADTQYF.

V gene TRBV15 combines with J gene TRBJ2-3; D remains ambiguous. V lost 5 bases, J lost 9 bases, and 15 bases lay in between. Looked up from germline, CDR1 is LNHNV and CDR2 is YYDKDF (reference sequence). This CDR3 is built from 13 residues. CDR3 region: CATSAPDRGTQYF. CDR3 nucleotides: TGTGCCACCAGCGCCCCTGACCGAGGAACGCAGTATTTT.

This clone came up once. The V gene is TRBV12-3 or TRBV12-4, the J gene TRBJ1-5, with D possibly matching TRBD1 (5 bases). The CDR3 totals 11 residues. The CDR3 DNA follows: TGTGCATCAGGGCTAGGGCAGCCCCAGCATTTT. This translates into CASGLGQPQHF.

In this sample, this clone turned up a few times. This chain connects TRBV4-1 to TRBJ1-3; 7 nucleotides line up with TRBD1. The J segment lost 0 bases and the V segment lost 2 bases, leaving 10 bases of the junction unmatched. The CDR3 consists of 18 residues. Germline-derived CDR1 and CDR2 are MGHRA and YSYEKL. The CDR3 coding sequence is TGCGCCAGCAGCCAAAACACCAAGGGACAGAGCTCTGGAAACACCATATATTTT. Translating gives CASSQNTKGQSSGNTIYF.

The chain couples TRBV12-3 or TRBV12-4 to TRBJ2-1, with 7 nucleotides matching TRBD1. The J segment lost 5 bases and the V segment lost 6 bases, leaving 4 bases of the junction unmatched. The CDR3 totals 13 residues. CDR3 in amino acids: CASSGTAHNEQFF. The CDR3, as DNA: TGTGCCAGCAGCGGGACAGCTCACAATGAGCAGTTCTTC.

The chain has TRBV7-9 and TRBJ2-7; TRBD2 matches at 7 bases. The CDR3 is 14 amino acids. With 1 base clipped from V and 4 bases from J, the junction kept 4 bases outside the gene matches. Germline CDR1 SEHNR, CDR2 FQNEAQ (reference sequence). The CDR3 DNA follows: TGTGCCAGCAGCTTAGTTCTTAGCGGGTACGAGCAGTACTTC. Its translation: CASSLVLSGYEQYF.

The chain carries TRBV2 and TRBJ1-2; no clear D gene. Trimming shortened V by 5 bases and J by 2 bases, and 15 bases separated the two germline ends. CDR3 size: 15 residues. The germline gives CDR1 SNHLY, CDR2 FYNNEI. The CDR3 region is CASSPDRLVNYGYTF. DNA of the CDR3: TGTGCCAGCAGTCCCGACCGTCTAGTCAACTATGGCTACACCTTC. The variable domain in full, completed from reference TRBV2 and TRBJ1-2, reads EPEVTQTPSHQVTQMGQEVILRCVPISNHLYFYWYRQILGQKVEFLVSFYNNEISEKSEIFDDQFSVERPDGSNFTLKIRSTKLEDSAMYFCASSPDRLVNYGYTFGSGTRLTVV.

This chain uses TRBV2 with TRBJ2-2, with 12 bases aligning to TRBD2. The V gene's germline CDR1 is SNHLY and CDR2 FYNNEI. The V segment lost 9 bases and the J segment 0 bases; nucleotides outside the gene matches: 5. This CDR3 has 16 amino acids. DNA of the CDR3: TGTGCCAGGACACTAGCGGGGGGCGCGAACACCGGGGAGCTGTTTTTT. It encodes CARTLAGGANTGELFF.

The CDR3 loop reads CASSIVPGASSGNTIYF. The CDR3 DNA reads TGTGCCAGTAGTATAGTGCCAGGGGCCAGCTCTGGAAACACCATATATTTT. The chain is built from TRBV19 and TRBJ1-3; the D gene is possibly TRBD1 (6 bases). V was trimmed by 1 base and J by 0 bases, leaving 13 bases between them. CDR1 and CDR2 from the germline V gene are LNHDA and SQIVND (reference sequence). There are 17 residues in the CDR3.

The rearrangement uses TRBV5-5 and TRBJ2-5; D possibly corresponds to TRBD1 (7 bases). From germline, CDR1 is SGHKS and CDR2 YYEKEE (reference sequence). Trimming removed 2 bases from V and 1 base from J, with 12 bases in between. The CDR3 length is 15 residues. CDR3 protein: CASSFQGGSQETQYF. The CDR3 DNA follows: TGTGCCAGCAGCTTCCAGGGGGGTTCCCAAGAGACCCAGTACTTC.

The V and J genes are TRBV2 and TRBJ2-1; 8 nucleotides match TRBD2. The ends lost 2 bases at V and 4 bases at J; junction bases unmatched: 4. The germline V gene encodes CDR1 SNHLY and CDR2 FYNNEI. This CDR3 has 15 residues. The CDR3, as DNA: TGTGCCAGCAGTGAATCAGCGGGGGTTTACAATGAGCAGTTCTTC. The encoded protein is CASSESAGVYNEQFF.

The rearrangement links TRBV29-1 to TRBJ2-3; 9 positions match TRBD1. This CDR3 region has 17 residues. CDR1 is SQVTM, CDR2 ANQGSEA, per germline. V lost 4 bases to trimming and J lost 2 bases; unmatched junction nucleotides: 13. CDR3 region: CSVGGFTGTGNTDTQYF. The DNA of the CDR3 is TGCAGCGTTGGGGGATTTACCGGGACAGGGAACACAGATACGCAGTATTTT.